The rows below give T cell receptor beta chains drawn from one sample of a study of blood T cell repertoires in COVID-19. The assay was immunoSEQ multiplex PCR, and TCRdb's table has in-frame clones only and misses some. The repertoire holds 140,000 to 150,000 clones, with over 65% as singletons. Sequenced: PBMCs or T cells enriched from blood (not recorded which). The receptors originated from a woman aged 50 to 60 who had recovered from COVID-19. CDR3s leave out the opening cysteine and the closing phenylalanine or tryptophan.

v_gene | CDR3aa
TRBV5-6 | ASSETGEVQPQH
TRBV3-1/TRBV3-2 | ASSQAWTGGSGNTIY
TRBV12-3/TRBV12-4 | ACARDPPETQY
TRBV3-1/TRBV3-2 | ASSQWGRVGNTIY
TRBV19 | ASSMGQGEAF
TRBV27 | ATQETGSFGYT
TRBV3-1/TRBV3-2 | ASSQETEYGYT
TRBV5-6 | ASRGAGAAEAF
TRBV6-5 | ASNQATYNEQF
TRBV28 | ASSTVMFRNTGELF